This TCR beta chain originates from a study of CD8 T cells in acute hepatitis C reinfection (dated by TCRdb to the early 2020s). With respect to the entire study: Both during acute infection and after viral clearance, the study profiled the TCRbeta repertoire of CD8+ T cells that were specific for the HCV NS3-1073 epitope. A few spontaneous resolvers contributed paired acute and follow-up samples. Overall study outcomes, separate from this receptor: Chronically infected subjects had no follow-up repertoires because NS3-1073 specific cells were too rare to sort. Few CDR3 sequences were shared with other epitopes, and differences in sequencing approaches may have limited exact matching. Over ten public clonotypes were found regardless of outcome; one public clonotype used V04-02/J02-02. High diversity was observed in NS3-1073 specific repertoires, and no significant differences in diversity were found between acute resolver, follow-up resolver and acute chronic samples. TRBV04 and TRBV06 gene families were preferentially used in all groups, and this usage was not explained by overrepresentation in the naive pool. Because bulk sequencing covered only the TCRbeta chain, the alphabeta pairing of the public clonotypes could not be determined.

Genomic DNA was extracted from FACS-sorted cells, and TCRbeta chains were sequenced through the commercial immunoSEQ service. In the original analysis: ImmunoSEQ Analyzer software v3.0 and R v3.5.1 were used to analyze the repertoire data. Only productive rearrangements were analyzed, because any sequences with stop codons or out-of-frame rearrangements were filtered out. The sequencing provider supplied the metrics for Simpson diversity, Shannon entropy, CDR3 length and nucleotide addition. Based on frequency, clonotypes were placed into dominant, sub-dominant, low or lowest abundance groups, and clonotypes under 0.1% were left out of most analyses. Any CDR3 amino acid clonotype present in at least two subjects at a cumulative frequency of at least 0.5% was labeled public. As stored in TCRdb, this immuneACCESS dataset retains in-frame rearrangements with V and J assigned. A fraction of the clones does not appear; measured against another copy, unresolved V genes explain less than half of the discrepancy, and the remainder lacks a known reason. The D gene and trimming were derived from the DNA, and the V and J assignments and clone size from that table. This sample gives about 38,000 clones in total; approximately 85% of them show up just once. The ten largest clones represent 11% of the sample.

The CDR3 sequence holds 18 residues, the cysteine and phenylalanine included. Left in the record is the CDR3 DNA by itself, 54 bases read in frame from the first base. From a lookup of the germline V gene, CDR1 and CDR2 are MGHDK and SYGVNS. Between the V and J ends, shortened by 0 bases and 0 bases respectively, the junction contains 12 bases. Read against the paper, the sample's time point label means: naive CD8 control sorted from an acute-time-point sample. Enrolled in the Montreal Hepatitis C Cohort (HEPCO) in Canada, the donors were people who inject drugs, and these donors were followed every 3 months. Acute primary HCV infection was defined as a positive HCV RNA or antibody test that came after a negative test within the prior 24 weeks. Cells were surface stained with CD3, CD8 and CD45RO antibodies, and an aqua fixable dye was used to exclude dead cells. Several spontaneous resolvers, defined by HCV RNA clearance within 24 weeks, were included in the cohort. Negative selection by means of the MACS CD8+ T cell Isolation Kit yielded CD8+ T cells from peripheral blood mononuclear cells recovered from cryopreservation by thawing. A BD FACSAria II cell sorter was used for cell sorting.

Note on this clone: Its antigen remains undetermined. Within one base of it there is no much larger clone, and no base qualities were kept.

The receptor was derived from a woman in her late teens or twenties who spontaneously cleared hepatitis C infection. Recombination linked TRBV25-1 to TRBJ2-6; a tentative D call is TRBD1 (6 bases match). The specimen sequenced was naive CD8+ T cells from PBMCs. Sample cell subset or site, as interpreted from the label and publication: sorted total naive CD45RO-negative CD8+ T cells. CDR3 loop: CASSEYFQDSSGANVLTF. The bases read TGTGCCAGCAGTGAATATTTCCAGGACAGCTCTGGGGCCAACGTCCTGACTTTC.